This T cell receptor (beta chain) is drawn from a study of blood T cell repertoires in COVID-19. Study as a whole: The origin of the acute and convalescent COVID-19 samples was the United States, Italy and Spain. In each case, the material was cDNA or gDNA derived from T cells, B-cell-depleted T cells, or PBMCs.

CDR3 length: 15 amino acids. The germline V gene encodes CDR1 SGHAT and CDR2 FQNNGV. J lost 5 bases, V lost 3 bases, and 4 bases had no gene match. Per the original data handling: Nucleated cell counts were estimated from reference gene primer amplification. The repertoire was sequenced with immunoSEQ multiplex PCR; TCRdb's copy has only in-frame clones and lacks some. V, J and clone size reflect that table, while D and trimming were determined from the DNA. In the table there are about 100,000 clones, roughly 90% of which are singletons. The TCR sequence derives from a man aged 55 to 70 with acute or convalescent COVID-19. The chain joins TRBV11-2 to TRBJ1-5, with 10 bases aligning to TRBD1. The sample taken for sequencing was peripheral blood. For the CDR3, the DNA is TGTGCCAGCAGCTTTACCGGGACAGGGGATCAGCCCCAGCATTTT. This sequence encodes CASSFTGTGDQPQHF.